These 19 T cell receptor beta chains came from one sample sequenced in a study of T cell responses to AZD1222 COVID-19 vaccine. Generated by immunoSEQ multiplex PCR, the TCRdb table keeps only in-frame clones and is missing some. This table has about 200,000 clones, under 95% appearing once. The specimen was peripheral blood, collected 28 days after the second AZD1222 dose. The receptors were gathered from an adult who received the AZD1222 COVID-19 vaccine.

The genes are TRBV19 and TRBJ1-1; TRBD1 matches 11 bases. CDR1 and CDR2 (germline): LNHDA, SQIVND (reference sequence). V shed 11 bases, J shed 1 base, and the junction held 21 bases outside the gene matches. The CDR3 sequence is 19 residues long. CDR3 sequence: CASDEPRDRGILQNTEAFF. CDR3 nucleotides: TGTGCCTCTGACGAGCCCAGGGACAGGGGGATCCTACAGAACACTGAAGCTTTCTTT.

V usage is TRBV5-5 and J usage is TRBJ1-5; the D gene is possibly TRBD1 (5 bases). The germline gives CDR1 SGHKS, CDR2 YYEKEE (reference sequence). The CDR3 has 14 amino acids. V was cut by 6 bases and J by 9 bases, with 19 bases left in between. CDR3 in DNA: TGTGCCAGCACCTTCCGGGACGGAAGATCGCCCCAGCATTTT. Amino acid sequence: CASTFRDGRSPQHF.

V gene TRBV10-3 combines with J gene TRBJ2-5; 11 bases line up with TRBD2. Germline CDR1 reads ENHRY; CDR2 reads SYGVKD. The CDR3 spans 14 residues. The J segment lost 4 bases and the V segment lost 2 bases, leaving 0 bases of the junction unmatched. Here the CDR3 reads CAISEGLAGETQYF. Here the CDR3 DNA reads TGTGCCATCAGTGAGGGACTAGCGGGAGAGACCCAGTACTTC.

This clone appeared a single time. The V call is TRBV5-4, the J call TRBJ1-1, with D maybe TRBD1 (6 bases). Trimming took 4 bases from V and 1 from J, leaving 14 bases between them. The CDR3 has 15 residues. Germline V gene sequence: CDR1 SGHNT, CDR2 YYREEE (reference sequence). The CDR3 bases are TGTGCCAGCAGCCCGATGGGGGGGGCGAACACTGAAGCTTTCTTT. This encodes CASSPMGGANTEAFF.

The chain couples TRBV10-1 to TRBJ2-3; no definite D call. V lost 5 bases, J lost 5 bases, and 14 bases lay in between. Germline V lookup: CDR1 WNHNN, CDR2 SYGVQD (reference sequence). The CDR3 is 14 amino acids. The CDR3 spells CASSRDQSGDTQYF. The CDR3 DNA sequence: TGCGCCAGCAGTCGTGATCAATCGGGAGATACGCAGTATTTT.

The gene calls are TRBV9 and TRBJ1-1; D uncertain. The CDR3 totals 14 residues. Trimming removed 0 bases from V and 8 bases from J, with 14 bases in between. Looked up from germline, CDR1 is SGDLS and CDR2 is YYNGEE. CDR3 sequence reads: CASSVGPGGSEAFF. The CDR3 region has the DNA TGTGCCAGCAGCGTAGGTCCGGGAGGGTCCGAAGCTTTCTTT.

The chain uses TRBV2 and TRBJ1-1, with D possibly TRBD1 on 5 matching bases. Germline V gene sequence: CDR1 SNHLY, CDR2 FYNNEI. Trimming stripped 0 bases from V and 4 bases from J, with 15 bases between. The CDR3 is made up of 16 amino acids. The CDR3 bases are TGTGCCAGCAGTGAAGCGCACGGGGGAAGTCGCACTGAAGCTTTCTTT. This sequence encodes CASSEAHGGSRTEAFF.

The chain combines TRBV11-1 with TRBJ2-1; 9 positions match TRBD2. The junction had 10 bases not matched to a gene; V was cut back by 5 bases and J by 8 bases. This CDR3 has 15 residues. Per the germline V gene, CDR1 is SGHAT and CDR2 is FQDESV (reference sequence). The CDR3 loop reads CASSRAGGTSDEQFF. The CDR3 bases are TGTGCCAGCAGCCGAGCGGGGGGAACATCGGATGAGCAGTTCTTC.

The chain employs TRBV4-2 and TRBJ1-5; no definite D call. V was shortened by 0 bases and J by 9 bases, with 15 bases between the two germline ends. The CDR3 runs 15 residues. Germline CDR1 reads LGHNA; CDR2 reads YNFKEQ. DNA of the CDR3: TGTGCCAGCAGCCAAGAGGAAGGTGGGCAATGGCCCCAGCATTTT. It codes for CASSQEEGGQWPQHF.

The chain couples TRBV14 to TRBJ1-2; TRBD1 aligns across 8 bases. This CDR3 is 14 amino acids long. The V and J ends lost 3 bases and 3 bases, in that order; junction bases with no gene match: 3. Germline loops: CDR1 SGHDN, CDR2 FVKESK. DNA of the CDR3: TGTGCCAGCAGCCAGCTGACAGGGGACTATGGCTACACCTTC. Translating gives CASSQLTGDYGYTF.

The chain links TRBV7-8 to TRBJ1-1, with D hard to call. Germline lookup yields CDR1 SGHVS and CDR2 FQNEAQ. There are 15 residues in the CDR3. Trimming removed 8 bases from V and 0 bases from J, with 16 bases in between. As DNA, the CDR3 is TGTGCCAGCGCCCCGGGCGCGACGATGAACACTGAAGCTTTCTTT. Translated: CASAPGATMNTEAFF. Full variable domain (rest looked up from reference TRBV7-8 and TRBJ1-1): GAGVSQSPRYKVAKRGQDVALRCDPISGHVSLFWYQQALGQGPEFLTYFQNEAQLDKSGLPSDRFFAERPEGSVSTLKIQRTQQEDSAVYLCASAPGATMNTEAFFGQGTRLTVV.

This clone has a single count. The sample contains more than one DNA sequence encoding this CDR3. The chain links TRBV18 to TRBJ2-7; 7 bases are shared with TRBD1. The germline gives CDR1 KGHSH, CDR2 LQKENI. V dropped 3 bases and J dropped 6; count of bases not matched to a gene: 2. The CDR3 is made up of 12 amino acids. CDR3: CASSPTGIEQYF. In DNA, the CDR3 is TGTGCCAGCTCACCGACAGGGATCGAGCAGTACTTC.

This rearrangement joins TRBV28 to TRBJ1-1; no definite D call. Germline CDR1 MDHEN, CDR2 SYDVKM. V was cut by 6 bases and J by 5 bases, with 13 bases left in between. This CDR3 has 13 residues. The CDR3 DNA reads TGTGCCAGCAGATCGACCGGGAGGACTGAAGCTTTCTTT. It encodes CASRSTGRTEAFF. The full variable domain, completed using reference TRBV28 and TRBJ1-1, is DVKVTQSSRYLVKRTGEKVFLECVQDMDHENMFWYRQDPGLGLRLIYFSYDVKMKEKGDIPEGYSVSREKKERFSLILESASTNQTSMYLCASRSTGRTEAFFGQGTRLTVV.

The rearrangement joins TRBV7-2 to TRBJ2-7; unclear D gene. The V gene lost 0 bases and the J gene lost 0 bases, with 9 bases spanning the gap. The germline V gene encodes CDR1 SGHTA and CDR2 FQGNSA. The CDR3 length is 15 residues. The CDR3 loop is CASSLAPASSYEQYF. In nucleotides, the CDR3 is TGTGCCAGCAGCTTAGCTCCTGCCAGCTCCTACGAGCAGTACTTC.

This rearrangement joins TRBV5-1 to TRBJ1-4, with 8 bases that match TRBD1. In germline, CDR1 is SGHRS, CDR2 YFSETQ. CDR3 length: 16 amino acids. J gave up 0 bases and V 3 bases, and 4 bases lay outside the gene matches. DNA for the CDR3: TGCGCCAGCAGCTCGACAGGGGAGGCAACTAATGAAAAACTGTTTTTT. Translated, it gives CASSSTGEATNEKLFF.

This chain joins TRBV3-1 (or the pseudogene TRBV3-2) and TRBJ1-4, with a tentative D call TRBD1 (5 bases). Germline loops: CDR1 LGHDT, CDR2 YNNKEL (reference sequence). The length of the CDR3 is 15 residues. V dropped 2 bases and J dropped 6 bases, with 13 bases sitting between them. The CDR3 sequence: CASSQSASGHEKLFF. In nucleotides, the CDR3 is TGTGCCAGCAGCCAAAGTGCGTCAGGGCATGAAAAACTGTTTTTT.

V is TRBV6-2 or TRBV6-3 and J is TRBJ2-7, with D possibly matching TRBD2 (7 bases). V lost 0 bases and J 3 bases, leaving 15 bases between the germline ends. Germline V gene sequence: CDR1 MNHEY, CDR2 SVGEGT. CDR3 length equals 16 residues. The CDR3 here is CASSYSRGGSVYEQYF. CDR3 nucleotide sequence: TGTGCCAGCAGTTACTCGAGGGGGGGGTCAGTCTACGAGCAGTACTTC.

In DNA, the CDR3 is TGTGCCAGCAGGCTGCGTGAGGGGGGGAGGACAGATACGCAGTATTTT. Protein sequence: CASRLREGGRTDTQYF. The gene calls are TRBV6-6 and TRBJ2-3, with D possibly matching TRBD2 (7 bases). The V gene lost 6 bases and the J gene lost 3 bases, with 19 bases spanning the gap. The CDR3 runs to 16 residues. Per germline, CDR1 MNHNY and CDR2 SVGAGI (reference sequence).

The chain combines TRBV27 with TRBJ1-5; 8 bases line up with TRBD1. The CDR3 runs to 13 residues. Trimming cost V 3 bases and J 7 bases; bases outside gene matches: 2. From germline, CDR1 is MNHEY and CDR2 SMNVEV (reference sequence). The CDR3 nucleotides read TGTGCCAGCAGTTTTACAGGGGGACAGCCCCAGCATTTT. Protein product: CASSFTGGQPQHF.